This T cell receptor beta chain was identified in a study of blood T cell repertoires in COVID-19. Study-level background: PBMCs, B-cell-depleted T cells, or T cells provided the cDNA or gDNA that made up the material.

In the source study's methods: Using reference gene primer amplification, nucleated cell counts were estimated. Only in-frame clones appear in the TCRdb table, and some are missing; sequencing was by immunoSEQ multiplex PCR. That table furnishes V, J and clone size, whereas the DNA furnished D and trimming. The table has roughly 190,000 clones, around four fifths seen once. This receptor was obtained from a man in his forties or fifties who had recovered from COVID-19. Sequenced: PBMCs or T cells enriched from blood (not recorded which).

The CDR3 DNA reads TGCGCCAGCAGCTTGGCCTCGGGGGATGGTGGCTACACCTTC. It is translated as CASSLASGDGGYTF. This chain connects TRBV5-1 to TRBJ1-2, with D tentatively TRBD1 (5 bases). Trimming left V 0 bases short and J 7 bases short, with 13 bases between. The CDR3 runs to 14 residues. Germline V gives CDR1 SGHRS, CDR2 YFSETQ.